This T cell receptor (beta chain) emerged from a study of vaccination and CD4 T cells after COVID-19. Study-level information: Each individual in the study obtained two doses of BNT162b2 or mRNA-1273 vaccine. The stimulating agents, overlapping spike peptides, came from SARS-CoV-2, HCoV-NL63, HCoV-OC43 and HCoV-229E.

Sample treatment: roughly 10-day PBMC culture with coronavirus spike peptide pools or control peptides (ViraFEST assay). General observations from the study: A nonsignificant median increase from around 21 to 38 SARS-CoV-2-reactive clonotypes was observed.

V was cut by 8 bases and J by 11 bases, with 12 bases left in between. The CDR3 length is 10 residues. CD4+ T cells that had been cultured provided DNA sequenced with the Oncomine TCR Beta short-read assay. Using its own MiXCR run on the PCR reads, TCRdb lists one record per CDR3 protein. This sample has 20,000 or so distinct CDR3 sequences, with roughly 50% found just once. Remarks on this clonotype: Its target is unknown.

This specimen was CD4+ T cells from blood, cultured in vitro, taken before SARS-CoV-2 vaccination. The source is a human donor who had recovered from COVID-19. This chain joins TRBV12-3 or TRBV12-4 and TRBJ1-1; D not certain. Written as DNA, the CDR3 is TGTGCCAGCGGTAGGGAGTGGGCTTTCTTT. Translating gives CASGREWAFF.